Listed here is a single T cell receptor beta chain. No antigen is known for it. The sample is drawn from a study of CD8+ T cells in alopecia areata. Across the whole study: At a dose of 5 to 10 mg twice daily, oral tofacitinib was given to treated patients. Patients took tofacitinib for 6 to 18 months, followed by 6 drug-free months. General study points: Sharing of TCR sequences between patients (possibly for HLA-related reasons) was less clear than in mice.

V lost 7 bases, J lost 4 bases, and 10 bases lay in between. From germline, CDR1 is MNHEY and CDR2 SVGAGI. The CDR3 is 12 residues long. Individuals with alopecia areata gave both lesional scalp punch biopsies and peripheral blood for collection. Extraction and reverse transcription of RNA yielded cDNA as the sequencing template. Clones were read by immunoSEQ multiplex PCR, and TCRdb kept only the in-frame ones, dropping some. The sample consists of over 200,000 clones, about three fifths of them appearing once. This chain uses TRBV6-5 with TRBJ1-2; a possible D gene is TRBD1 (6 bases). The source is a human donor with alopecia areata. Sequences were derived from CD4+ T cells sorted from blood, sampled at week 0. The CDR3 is CASMGGAYGYTF. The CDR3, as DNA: TGTGCCAGCATGGGGGGGGCCTATGGCTACACCTTC.